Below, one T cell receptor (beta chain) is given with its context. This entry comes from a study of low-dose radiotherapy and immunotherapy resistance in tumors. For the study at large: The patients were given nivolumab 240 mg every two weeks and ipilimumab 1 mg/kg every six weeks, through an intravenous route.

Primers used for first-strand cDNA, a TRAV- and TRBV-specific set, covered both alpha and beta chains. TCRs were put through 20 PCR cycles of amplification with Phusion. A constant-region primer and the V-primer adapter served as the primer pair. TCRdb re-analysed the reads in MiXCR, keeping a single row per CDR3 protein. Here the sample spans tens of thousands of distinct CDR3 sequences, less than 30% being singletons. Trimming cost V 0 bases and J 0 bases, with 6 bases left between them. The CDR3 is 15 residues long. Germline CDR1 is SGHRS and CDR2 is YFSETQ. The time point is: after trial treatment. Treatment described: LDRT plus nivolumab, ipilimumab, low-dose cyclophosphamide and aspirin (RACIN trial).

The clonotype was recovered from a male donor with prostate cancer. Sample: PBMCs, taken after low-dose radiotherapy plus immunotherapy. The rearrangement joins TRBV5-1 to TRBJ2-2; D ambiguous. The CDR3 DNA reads TGCGCCAGCAGCTTGGCACCTTCGAACACCGGGGAGCTGTTTTTT. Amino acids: CASSLAPSNTGELFF.